The TCR beta chain described here comes from a study of blood T cell repertoires in COVID-19. Participant age was roughly 18 to 100 years, and participants resided in about 25 US areas. Each participant's cohort was designated according to participant-reported clinical history. Original methodology: Estimation of nucleated cell counts relied on the amplification of reference gene primers. The assay was immunoSEQ multiplex PCR, and TCRdb's table has in-frame clones only and misses some. The D gene and trimming were derived from the DNA, and the V and J assignments and clone size from that table. Seen here are fewer than 350,000 clones, around 87% observed once, and the top ten hold 1.7%. V gave up 3 bases and J gave up 3 bases; unmatched junction bases: 1. The CDR3 has 14 amino acids. CDR1 and CDR2 from the germline V gene are SGHTA and FQGTGA.

This clonotype was sampled from a woman aged 18-35 years with acute COVID-19. The V gene is TRBV7-3, the J gene TRBJ2-1, with 8 nucleotides matching TRBD2. The sequencing input was PBMCs or T cells enriched from blood (not recorded which). CDR3 coding DNA: TGTGCCAGCAGCTTGGCGGGAGGCTACAATGAGCAGTTCTTC. Translation: CASSLAGGYNEQFF.